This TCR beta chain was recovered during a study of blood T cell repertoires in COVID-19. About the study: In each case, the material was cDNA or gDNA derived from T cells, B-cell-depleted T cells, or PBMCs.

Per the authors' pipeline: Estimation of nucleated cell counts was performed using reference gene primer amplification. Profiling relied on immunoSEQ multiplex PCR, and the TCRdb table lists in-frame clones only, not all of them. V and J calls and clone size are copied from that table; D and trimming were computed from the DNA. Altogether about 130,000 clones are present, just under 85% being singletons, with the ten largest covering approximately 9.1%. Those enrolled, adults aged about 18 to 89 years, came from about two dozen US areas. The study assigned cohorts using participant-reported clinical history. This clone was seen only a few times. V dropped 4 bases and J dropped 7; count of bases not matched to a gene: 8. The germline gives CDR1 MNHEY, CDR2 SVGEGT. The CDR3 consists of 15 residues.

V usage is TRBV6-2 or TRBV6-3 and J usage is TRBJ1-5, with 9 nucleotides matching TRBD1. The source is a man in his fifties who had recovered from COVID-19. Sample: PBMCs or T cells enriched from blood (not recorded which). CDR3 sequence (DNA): TGTGCCAGCAGTTCCCAGACAGGGGGTCCCCAGCCCCAGCATTTT. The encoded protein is CASSSQTGGPQPQHF.